The rows below give T cell receptor beta chains drawn from one sample of a study of CD8+CD57+ T cells in acquired aplastic anemia. TCRdb re-analysed the reads in MiXCR, keeping a single row per CDR3 protein. The table has under 200,000 distinct CDR3 sequences, 40% to 55% seen once. Sequencing was carried out using sorted CD4+, CD8+, or CD8+CD57+ T cells (not recorded which) from PBMCs. The receptors come from a human donor with aplastic anemia. CDR3s include the opening cysteine and the closing phenylalanine or tryptophan. The order of the fields is V gene, clone size, D gene, J gene, CDR3 DNA, CDR3 protein. The D gene is left open where the match is weak. Where a row states a size, it is once, few, many or the class of an expanded clone; other rows omit it.

>TRBV6-4|many|-|TRBJ1-2
TGTGCCAGCAGTCCCACAGGTTATGGAATGAGCTACACCTTC
CASSPTGYGMSYTF
>TRBV25-1|-|TRBD2|TRBJ2-1
TGTGCCAGTGCTAGATGGGCGCTAGCGGCAAGGTACAATGAGCAGTTCTTC
CASARWALAARYNEQFF
>TRBV12-5|-|-|TRBJ1-4
TGTGCTAGTGGGGTACTCGAAAAACTGTTTTTT
CASGVLEKLFF
>TRBV20-1|many|-|TRBJ1-3
TGCAGTGGAAGGGGGGCGGACGACACCATATATTTT
CSGRGADDTIYF
>TRBV24-1|many|TRBD2|TRBJ2-1
TGTGCCACCAGTGACTGGGGACTAGCGGGAAATGAGCAGTTCTTC
CATSDWGLAGNEQFF
>TRBV19|-|-|TRBJ1-6
TGTGCCAGTAGTATACGGGATAATTCACCCCTCCACTTT
CASSIRDNSPLHF
>TRBV5-1|many|TRBD1|TRBJ2-3
TGCGCCAGCAGCATGGGGACAGACAGTAGCACAGATACGCAGTATTTT
CASSMGTDSSTDTQYF
>TRBV12-3/TRBV12-4|-|-|TRBJ1-2
TGTGCCAGCAGTCACAACCCGGGACGGGGCCTGACCTTC
CASSHNPGRGLTF
>TRBV4-1|few|TRBD2|TRBJ2-1
TGCGCCAGCAGCCAAGTGTACGGGAGGGCCGATGAGCAGTTCTTC
CASSQVYGRADEQFF
>TRBV11-1|many|TRBD1|TRBJ2-2
TGTGCCAGCAGCTTCAGGTCCGGGACAGGCTTCACCGGGGAGCTGTTTTTT
CASSFRSGTGFTGELFF
>TRBV10-3|few|TRBD1|TRBJ1-6
TGTGCCCACAGGGGGGGTGAAAATTCACCCCTCCACTTT
CAHRGGENSPLHF
>TRBV2|-|-|TRBJ2-3
TGTGCCAGCAGTGAAGTTCATGGGTGGACAGATACGCAGTATTTT
CASSEVHGWTDTQYF
>TRBV2|-|-|TRBJ2-1
TGTGCCAGCAGTGAACGTAGTGGTTGGGGCTCCTACAATGAGCAGTTCTTC
CASSERSGWGSYNEQFF
>TRBV6-1|many|-|TRBJ2-5
TGTGCCAGCAGGGGGGTCCTGTACCAAGAGACCCAGTACTTC
CASRGVLYQETQYF
>TRBV7-3|many|-|TRBJ2-2
TGTGCCAGCAGCTTTCAGGGCCAAGAGCTGTTTTTT
CASSFQGQELFF
>TRBV6-2/TRBV6-3|many|-|TRBJ1-2
TGTGCCAGCAGTTTGCGGGACTATGGCTACACCTTC
CASSLRDYGYTF
>TRBV6-4|many|-|TRBJ2-7
TGTGCCAGCAGTGACTCACCCGGCTACGAGCAGTACTTC
CASSDSPGYEQYF
>TRBV10-2|few|-|TRBJ1-1
TGCGCCAGCAGGGAAGTCGCAGGACCGAACACTGAAGCTTTCTTT
CASREVAGPNTEAFF
>TRBV7-6|few|-|TRBJ2-7
TGTGCCAGCAGCTTACGGGCGGGCTACGAGCAGTACTTC
CASSLRAGYEQYF
>TRBV6-5|many|-|TRBJ1-5
TGTGCCAGCAGTTACAACCAGGCTTATCAGCCCCAGCATTTT
CASSYNQAYQPQHF
>TRBV11-2|-|TRBD1|TRBJ1-5
TGTGCCAGCAGCTTACAGACAGGGAGCAATCAGCCCCAGCATTTT
CASSLQTGSNQPQHF
>TRBV29-1|many|-|TRBJ2-3
TGCAGCGTTGGGGTGATGAGCAACGCAGATACGCAGTATTTT
CSVGVMSNADTQYF
>TRBV27|-|-|TRBJ2-5
TGTGCCAGCAGTTTCAGGGGTTCTGAGACCCAGTACTTC
CASSFRGSETQYF
>TRBV20-1|few|-|TRBJ1-1
TGCAGTGCTAGACTGGGGGGGACTGAAGCTTTCTTT
CSARLGGTEAFF
>TRBV20-1|-|-|TRBJ2-2
TGCAGTGCTAGTACAGGGGAGGCCGGGGAGCTGTTTTTT
CSASTGEAGELFF
>TRBV12-3/TRBV12-4|-|TRBD1|TRBJ1-3
TGTGCCAGCAGCTTCTCGACAGGGGGCGCGGGAAACACCATATATTTT
CASSFSTGGAGNTIYF
>TRBV7-9|-|TRBD2|TRBJ2-5
TGTGCCAGCAGCAAACGGTACGGGACTAGCGGGAGGGAGACCCAGTACTTC
CASSKRYGTSGRETQYF
>TRBV15|-|-|TRBJ2-1
TGTGCCACCAGCAGAGCCGGGAGTAGCGGCTACAATGAGCAGTTCTTC
CATSRAGSSGYNEQFF
>TRBV10-2|-|-|TRBJ1-1
TGCGCCAGCAGAGACCGCCTCACTGAAGCTTTCTTT
CASRDRLTEAFF
>TRBV29-1|-|-|TRBJ1-4
TGCAGCGTTAAAGGGTTGACTAATGAAAAACTGTTTTTT
CSVKGLTNEKLFF
>TRBV18|-|TRBD1|TRBJ1-6
TGTGCCAGCAATGACAGGGGGCAATCACCCCTCCACTTT
CASNDRGQSPLHF
>TRBV24-1|many|-|TRBJ2-1
TGTGCCACCAGTGCCGAACGAATCTACAATGAGCAGTTCTTC
CATSAERIYNEQFF
>TRBV10-2|-|-|TRBJ1-3
TGCGCCAGCAGTGAGAGGTCTGGAAACACCATATATTTT
CASSERSGNTIYF
>TRBV19|-|-|TRBJ1-1
TGTGCCAGTAGTATGCCAGGGAAAGGGTCGAACACTGAAGCTTTCTTT
CASSMPGKGSNTEAFF
>TRBV6-1|-|-|TRBJ1-5
TGTGCCAGCAGTCCTGGGACGGTAAGTCAGCCCCAGCATTTT
CASSPGTVSQPQHF
>TRBV28|-|TRBD2|TRBJ2-5
TGTGCCAGCATAAGCGGGAGGACCCGAGGGACCCAGTACTTC
CASISGRTRGTQYF
>TRBV24-1|-|TRBD1|TRBJ2-7
TGTGCCACCAGTGACGGCAGGGGGCATTCGGACGAGCAGTACTTC
CATSDGRGHSDEQYF
>TRBV10-3|-|TRBD2|TRBJ2-7
TGTGCCATTCGCAGGACTAGCGGCTACGAGCAGTACTTC
CAIRRTSGYEQYF
>TRBV2|-|TRBD1|TRBJ2-1
TGTGCCAGCATTCCGGGACAGGGGGCGAATGAGCAGTTCTTC
CASIPGQGANEQFF
>TRBV9|many|TRBD1|TRBJ1-1
TGTGCCAGCAGCCTCCAGGGGGGACAGGGGGCTGAAGCTTTCTTT
CASSLQGGQGAEAFF
>TRBV10-3|-|TRBD1|TRBJ2-1
TGTGCCATCAGTGAGTCATGGACAGGAAGGGTCCCTGAGCAGTTCTTC
CAISESWTGRVPEQFF